This T cell receptor beta chain was found in a study of blood T cell repertoires in COVID-19. Study as a whole: Both acute and convalescent COVID-19 samples were obtained from the United States, Italy and Spain. T cells, B-cell-depleted T cells, or PBMCs provided the cDNA or gDNA that served as material.

In the source study's methods: It was from reference gene primer amplification that nucleated cell counts were estimated. Profiling relied on immunoSEQ multiplex PCR, and the TCRdb table lists in-frame clones only, not all of them. That table supplies the V and J calls and clone size; D and trimming were determined from the DNA. The repertoire has about 180,000 clones, approximately 84% of them found once; the top ten carry roughly 6.3%. The CDR3 runs to 16 residues. V lost 1 base to trimming and J lost 1 base, with 15 bases between them. Germline lookup yields CDR1 SGHTS and CDR2 YDEGEE. The V gene is TRBV5-8, the J gene TRBJ2-7; D gene ambiguous. The TCR comes from a human donor in a cohort sampled during active COVID-19. Sequencing used peripheral blood. In DNA, the CDR3 is TGTGCCAGCAGCTTGTATTTCGCATTTGAGTCCTACGAGCAGTACTTC. This gives the protein CASSLYFAFESYEQYF.